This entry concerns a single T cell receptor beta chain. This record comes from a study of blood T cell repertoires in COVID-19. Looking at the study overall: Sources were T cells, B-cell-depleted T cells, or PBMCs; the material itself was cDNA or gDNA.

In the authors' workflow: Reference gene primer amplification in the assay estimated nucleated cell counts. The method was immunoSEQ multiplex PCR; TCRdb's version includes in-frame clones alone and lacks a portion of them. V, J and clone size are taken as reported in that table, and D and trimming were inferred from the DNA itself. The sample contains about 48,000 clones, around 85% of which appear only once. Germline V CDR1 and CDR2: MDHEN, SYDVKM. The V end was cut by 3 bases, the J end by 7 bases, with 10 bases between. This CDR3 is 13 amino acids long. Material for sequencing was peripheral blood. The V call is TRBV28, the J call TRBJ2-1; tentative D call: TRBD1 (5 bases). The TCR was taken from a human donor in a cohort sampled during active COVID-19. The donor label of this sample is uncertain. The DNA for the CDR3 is TGTGCCAGCAGTTTCCAGGGAAAAAATGAGCAGTTCTTC. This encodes CASSFQGKNEQFF.